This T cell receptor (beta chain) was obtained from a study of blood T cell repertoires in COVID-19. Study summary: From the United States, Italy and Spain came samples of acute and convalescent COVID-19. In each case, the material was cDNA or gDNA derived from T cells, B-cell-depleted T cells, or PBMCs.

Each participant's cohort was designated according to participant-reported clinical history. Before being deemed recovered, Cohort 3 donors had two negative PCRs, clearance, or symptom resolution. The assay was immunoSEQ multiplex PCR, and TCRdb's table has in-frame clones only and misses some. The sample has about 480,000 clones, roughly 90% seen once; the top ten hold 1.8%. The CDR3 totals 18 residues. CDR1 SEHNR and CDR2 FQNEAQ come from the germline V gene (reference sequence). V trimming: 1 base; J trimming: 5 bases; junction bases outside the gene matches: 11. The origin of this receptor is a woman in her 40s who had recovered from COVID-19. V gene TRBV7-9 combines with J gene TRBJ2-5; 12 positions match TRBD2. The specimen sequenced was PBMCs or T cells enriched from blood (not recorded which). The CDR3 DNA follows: TGTGCCAGCAGCTTAGGACGGACTAGCGGGATACCGCAGGAGACCCAGTACTTC. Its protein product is CASSLGRTSGIPQETQYF.